This T cell receptor (beta chain) emerged from a study of CD4+ T cells in melanoma. With 1 base clipped from V and 2 bases from J, the junction kept 4 bases outside the gene matches. Per germline, CDR1 SGHRS and CDR2 YFSETQ. This CDR3 has 16 residues. Notes on the study in general: In melanoma, neoantigen-specific CD4+ T cells reportedly differed in differentiation state.

In the case of this clone: What it binds is unknown.

Generated by immunoSEQ multiplex PCR, the TCRdb table keeps only in-frame clones and is missing some. In the table there are 10,000 or so clones, roughly two thirds of which are singletons. The material sequenced was cells from a culture (not recorded whether cultured in vitro). The chain couples TRBV5-1 to TRBJ2-5; TRBD2 aligns across 11 bases. The TCR sequence derives from a human donor with melanoma. The CDR3 loop reads CASSLRPSGGQETQYF. CDR3 bases: TGCGCCAGCAGCTTGAGGCCTAGCGGGGGGCAAGAGACCCAGTACTTC.